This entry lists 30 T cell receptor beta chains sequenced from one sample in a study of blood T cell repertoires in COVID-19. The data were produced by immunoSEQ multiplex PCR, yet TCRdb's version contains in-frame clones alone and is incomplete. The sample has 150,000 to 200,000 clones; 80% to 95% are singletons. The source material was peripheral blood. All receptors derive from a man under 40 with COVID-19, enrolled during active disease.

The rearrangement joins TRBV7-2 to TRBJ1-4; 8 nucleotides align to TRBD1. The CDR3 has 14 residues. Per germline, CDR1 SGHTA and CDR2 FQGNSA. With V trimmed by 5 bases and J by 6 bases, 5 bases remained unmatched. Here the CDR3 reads CASSDRTGYEKLFF. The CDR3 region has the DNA TGTGCCAGCAGCGATCGGACAGGGTATGAAAAACTGTTTTTT.

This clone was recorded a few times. The CDR3 loop is CASSQDLTSSYEQYF. CDR3 nucleotides: TGTGCCAGCAGCCAAGACCTAACTAGCAGCTACGAGCAGTACTTC. The rearrangement links TRBV4-2 to TRBJ2-7, with TRBD2 as a possible D gene (6 bases). The ends were cut back, 0 bases at V and 3 bases at J, with 12 bases in the middle. Germline CDR1 reads LGHNA; CDR2 reads YNFKEQ. This CDR3 is 15 amino acids long.

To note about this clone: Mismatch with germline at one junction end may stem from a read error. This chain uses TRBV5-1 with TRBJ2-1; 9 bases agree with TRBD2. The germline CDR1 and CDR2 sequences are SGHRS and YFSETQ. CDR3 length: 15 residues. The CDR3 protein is CAGSLVVAGDNEQFF. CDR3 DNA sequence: TGCGCCGGCAGCTTGGTGGTAGCGGGAGACAATGAGCAGTTCTTC.

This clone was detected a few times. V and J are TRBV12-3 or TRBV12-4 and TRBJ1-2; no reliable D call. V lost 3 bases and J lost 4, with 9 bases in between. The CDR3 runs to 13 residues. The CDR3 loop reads CASSFRGGYGYTF. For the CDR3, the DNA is TGTGCCAGCAGTTTCCGGGGAGGCTATGGCTACACCTTC.

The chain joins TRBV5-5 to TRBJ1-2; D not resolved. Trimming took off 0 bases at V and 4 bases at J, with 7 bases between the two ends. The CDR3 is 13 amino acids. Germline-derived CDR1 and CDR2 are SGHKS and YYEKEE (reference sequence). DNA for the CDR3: TGTGCCAGCAGCTTGGACAGCCCCTATGGCTACACCTTC. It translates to CASSLDSPYGYTF.

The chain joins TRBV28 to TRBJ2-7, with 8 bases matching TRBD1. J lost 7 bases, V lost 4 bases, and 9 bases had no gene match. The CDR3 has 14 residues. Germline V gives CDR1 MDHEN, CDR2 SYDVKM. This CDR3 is CASSSGQGYWEQYF. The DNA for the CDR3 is TGTGCCAGCAGTTCCGGACAGGGTTATTGGGAGCAGTACTTC.

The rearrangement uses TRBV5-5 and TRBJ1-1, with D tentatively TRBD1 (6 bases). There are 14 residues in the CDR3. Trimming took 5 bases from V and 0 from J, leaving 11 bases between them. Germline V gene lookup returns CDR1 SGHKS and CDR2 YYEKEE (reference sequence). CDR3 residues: CASSSGVMNTEAFF. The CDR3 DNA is TGTGCCAGCAGTTCAGGGGTTATGAACACTGAAGCTTTCTTT.

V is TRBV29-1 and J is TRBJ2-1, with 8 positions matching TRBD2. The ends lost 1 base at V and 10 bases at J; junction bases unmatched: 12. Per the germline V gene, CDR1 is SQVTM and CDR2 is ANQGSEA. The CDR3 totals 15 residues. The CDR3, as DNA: TGCAGCGTTGAAGCGGAACGGGGGGGCCTCGGCGAGCAGTTCTTC. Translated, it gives CSVEAERGGLGEQFF.

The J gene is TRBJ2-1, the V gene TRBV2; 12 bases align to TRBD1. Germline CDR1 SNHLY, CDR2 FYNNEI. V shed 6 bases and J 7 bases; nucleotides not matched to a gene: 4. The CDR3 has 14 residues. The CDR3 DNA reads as TGTGCCAGCAGGCCGGGACAGGGGGCTAATGAGCAGTTCTTC. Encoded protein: CASRPGQGANEQFF. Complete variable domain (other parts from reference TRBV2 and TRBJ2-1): EPEVTQTPSHQVTQMGQEVILRCVPISNHLYFYWYRQILGQKVEFLVSFYNNEISEKSEIFDDQFSVERPDGSNFTLKIRSTKLEDSAMYFCASRPGQGANEQFFGPGTRLTVL.

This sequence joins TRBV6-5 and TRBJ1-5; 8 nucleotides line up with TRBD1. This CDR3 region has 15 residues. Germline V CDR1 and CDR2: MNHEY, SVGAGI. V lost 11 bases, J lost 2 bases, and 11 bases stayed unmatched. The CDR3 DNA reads TGTGCCGGTTCCAGGGGGCAGGGGGGCAATCAGCCCCAGCATTTT. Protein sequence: CAGSRGQGGNQPQHF.

In DNA, the CDR3 is TGTGCCAGCAGTTGGGACTTCTATAATTCACCCCTCCACTTT. The encoded protein is CASSWDFYNSPLHF. This chain connects TRBV6-2 or TRBV6-3 to TRBJ1-6, with TRBD1 as a possible D gene (5 bases). The V and J ends lost 4 bases and 3 bases respectively, with 7 bases between them. The V gene's germline CDR1 is MNHEY and CDR2 SVGEGT. This CDR3 contains 14 residues.

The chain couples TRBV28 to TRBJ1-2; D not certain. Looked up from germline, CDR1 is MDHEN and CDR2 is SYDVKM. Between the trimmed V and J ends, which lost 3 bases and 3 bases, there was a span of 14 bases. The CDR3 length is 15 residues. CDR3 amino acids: CASSFGMGRDYGYTF. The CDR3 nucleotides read TGTGCCAGCAGTTTCGGGATGGGGAGGGACTATGGCTACACCTTC.

The CDR3 region is CASSANRFSPLHF. The CDR3 nucleotides are TGTGCCAGCAGCGCGAACAGATTCTCACCCCTCCACTTT. The rearrangement joins TRBV9 to TRBJ1-6; D remains unclear. The CDR3 has 13 amino acids. Germline CDR1 SGDLS, CDR2 YYNGEE. Deletions cut 3 bases from V and 10 bases from J, with 11 bases between.

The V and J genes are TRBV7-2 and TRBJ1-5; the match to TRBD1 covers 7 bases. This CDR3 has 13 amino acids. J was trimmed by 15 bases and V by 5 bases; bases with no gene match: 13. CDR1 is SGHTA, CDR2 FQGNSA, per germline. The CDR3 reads CASSLEYNRDRHF. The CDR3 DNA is TGTGCCAGCAGCCTGGAATATAACCGGGACAGGCATTTT.

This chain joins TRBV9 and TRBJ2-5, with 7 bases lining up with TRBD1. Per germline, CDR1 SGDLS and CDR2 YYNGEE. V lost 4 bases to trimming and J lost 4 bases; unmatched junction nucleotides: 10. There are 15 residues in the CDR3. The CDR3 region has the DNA TGTGCCAGCAGCCAGGGACAGTCGAGGGGAGAGACCCAGTACTTC. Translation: CASSQGQSRGETQYF.

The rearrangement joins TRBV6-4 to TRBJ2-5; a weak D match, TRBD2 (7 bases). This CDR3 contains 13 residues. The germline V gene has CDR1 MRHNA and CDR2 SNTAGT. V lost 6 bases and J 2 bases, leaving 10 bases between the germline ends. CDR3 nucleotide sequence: TGTGCCAGCAGCCGGGGGGCTCAAGAGACCCAGTACTTC. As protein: CASSRGAQETQYF.

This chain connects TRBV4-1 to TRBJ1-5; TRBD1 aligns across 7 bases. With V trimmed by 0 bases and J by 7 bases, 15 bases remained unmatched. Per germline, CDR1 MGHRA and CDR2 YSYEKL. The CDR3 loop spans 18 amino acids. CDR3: CASSQEGGNTGIRQPQHF. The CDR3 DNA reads TGCGCCAGCAGCCAAGAAGGGGGCAATACAGGGATAAGGCAGCCCCAGCATTTT.

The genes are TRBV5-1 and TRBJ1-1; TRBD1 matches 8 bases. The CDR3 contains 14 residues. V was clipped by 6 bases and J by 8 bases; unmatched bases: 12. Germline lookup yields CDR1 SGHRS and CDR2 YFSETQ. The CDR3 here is CASTRQGMGREAFF. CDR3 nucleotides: TGCGCCAGCACCCGACAGGGGATGGGACGGGAAGCTTTCTTT.

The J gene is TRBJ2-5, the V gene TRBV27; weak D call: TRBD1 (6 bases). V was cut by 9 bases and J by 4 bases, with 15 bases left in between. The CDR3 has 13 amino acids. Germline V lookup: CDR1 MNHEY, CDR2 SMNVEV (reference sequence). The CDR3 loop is CASHDGTPETQYF. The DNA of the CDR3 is TGTGCCAGTCACGACGGGACACCAGAGACCCAGTACTTC.

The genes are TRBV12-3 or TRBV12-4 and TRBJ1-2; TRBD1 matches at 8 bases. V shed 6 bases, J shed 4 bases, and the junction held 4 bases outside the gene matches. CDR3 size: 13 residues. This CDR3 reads CASRDRVGYGYTF. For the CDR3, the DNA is TGTGCCAGCAGGGACAGGGTGGGCTATGGCTACACCTTC.

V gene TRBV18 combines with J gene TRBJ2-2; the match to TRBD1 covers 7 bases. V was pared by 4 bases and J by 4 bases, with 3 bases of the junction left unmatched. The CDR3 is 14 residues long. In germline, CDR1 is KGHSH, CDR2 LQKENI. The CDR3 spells CASSHRDSTGELFF. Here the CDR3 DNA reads TGTGCCAGCTCACACAGGGACAGCACCGGGGAGCTGTTTTTT.

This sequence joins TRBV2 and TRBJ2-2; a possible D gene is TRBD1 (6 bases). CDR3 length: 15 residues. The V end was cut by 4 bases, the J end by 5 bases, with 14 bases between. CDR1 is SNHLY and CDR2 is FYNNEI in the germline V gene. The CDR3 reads CASSAFRGGTGELFF. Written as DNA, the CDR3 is TGTGCCAGCAGTGCCTTTAGAGGGGGAACCGGGGAGCTGTTTTTT.

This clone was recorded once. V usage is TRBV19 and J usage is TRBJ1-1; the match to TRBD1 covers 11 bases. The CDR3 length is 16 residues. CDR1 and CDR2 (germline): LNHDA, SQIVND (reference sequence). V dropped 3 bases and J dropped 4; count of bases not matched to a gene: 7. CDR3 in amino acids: CASSIRTGGLGTEAFF. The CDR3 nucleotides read TGTGCCAGTAGTATTAGGACAGGGGGCTTGGGCACTGAAGCTTTCTTT.

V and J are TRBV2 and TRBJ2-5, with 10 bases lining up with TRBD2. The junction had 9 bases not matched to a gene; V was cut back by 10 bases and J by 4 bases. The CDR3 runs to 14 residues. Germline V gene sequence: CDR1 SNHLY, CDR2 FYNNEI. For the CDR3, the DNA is TGTGCCATCCCGGGAGGGACTAGCGTAGAGACCCAGTACTTC. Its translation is CAIPGGTSVETQYF.

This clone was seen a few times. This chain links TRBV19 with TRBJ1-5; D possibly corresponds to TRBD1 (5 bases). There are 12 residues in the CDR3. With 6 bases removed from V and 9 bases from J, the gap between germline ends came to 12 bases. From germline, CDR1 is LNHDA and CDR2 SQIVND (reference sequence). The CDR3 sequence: CASRGQGGPQHF. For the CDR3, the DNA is TGTGCCAGTAGGGGGCAGGGTGGGCCCCAGCATTTT.

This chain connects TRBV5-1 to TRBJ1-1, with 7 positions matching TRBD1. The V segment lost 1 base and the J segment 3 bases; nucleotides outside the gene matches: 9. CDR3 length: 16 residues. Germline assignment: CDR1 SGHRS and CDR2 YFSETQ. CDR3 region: CASSLTRQGGDTEAFF. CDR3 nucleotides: TGCGCCAGCAGCTTGACTCGACAGGGTGGGGACACTGAAGCTTTCTTT.

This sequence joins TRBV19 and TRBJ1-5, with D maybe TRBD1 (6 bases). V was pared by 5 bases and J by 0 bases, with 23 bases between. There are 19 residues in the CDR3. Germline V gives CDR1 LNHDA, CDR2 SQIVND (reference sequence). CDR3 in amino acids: CASSFKGGSAFGSNQPQHF. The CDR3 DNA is TGTGCCAGTAGTTTTAAGGGGGGGTCGGCGTTCGGTAGCAATCAGCCCCAGCATTTT.

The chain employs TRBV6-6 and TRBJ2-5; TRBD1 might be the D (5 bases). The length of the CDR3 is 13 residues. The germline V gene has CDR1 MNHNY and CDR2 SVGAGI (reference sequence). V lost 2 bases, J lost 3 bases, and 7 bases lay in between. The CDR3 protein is CASSYVREETQYF. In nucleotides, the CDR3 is TGTGCCAGCAGTTACGTCAGGGAAGAGACCCAGTACTTC.

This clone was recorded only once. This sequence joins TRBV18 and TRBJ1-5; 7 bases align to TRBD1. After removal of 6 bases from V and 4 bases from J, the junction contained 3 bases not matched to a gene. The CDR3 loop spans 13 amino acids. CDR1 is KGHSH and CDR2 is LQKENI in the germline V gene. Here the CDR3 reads CASSTDRNQPQHF. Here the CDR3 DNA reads TGTGCCAGCTCTACGGACAGGAATCAGCCCCAGCATTTT.

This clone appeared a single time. CDR3 coding DNA: TGCAGCGCCTCAGGGGGCTTCAATCAGCCCCAGCATTTT. This sequence encodes CSASGGFNQPQHF. V gene TRBV29-1 combines with J gene TRBJ1-5; 8 bases fit TRBD1. CDR1 and CDR2 from the germline V gene are SQVTM and ANQGSEA. The length of the CDR3 is 13 residues. V dropped 7 bases and J dropped 3; count of bases not matched to a gene: 5. Filled out from reference TRBV29-1 and TRBJ1-5, the complete variable domain reads SAVISQKPSRDICQRGTSLTIQCQVDSQVTMMFWYRQQPGQSLTLIATANQGSEATYESGFVIDKFPISRPNLTFSTLTVSNMSPEDSSIYLCSASGGFNQPQHFGDGTRLSIL.